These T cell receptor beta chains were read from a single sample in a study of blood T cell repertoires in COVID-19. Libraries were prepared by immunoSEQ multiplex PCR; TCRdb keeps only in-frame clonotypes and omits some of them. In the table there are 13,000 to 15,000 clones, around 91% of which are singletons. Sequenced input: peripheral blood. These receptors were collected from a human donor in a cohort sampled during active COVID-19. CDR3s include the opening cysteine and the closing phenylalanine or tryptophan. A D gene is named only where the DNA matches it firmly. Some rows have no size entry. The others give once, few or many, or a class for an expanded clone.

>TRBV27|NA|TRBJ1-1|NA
CASSLLGRTAEAFF
TGTGCCAGCAGTTTATTGGGGAGAACTGCTGAAGCTTTCTTT
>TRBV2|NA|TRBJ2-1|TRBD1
CASSGGQASDEQFF
TGTGCCAGCAGTGGAGGACAGGCTTCGGATGAGCAGTTCTTC
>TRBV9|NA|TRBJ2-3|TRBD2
CASSVLPSGLDTQYF
TGTGCCAGCAGCGTATTGCCTAGCGGGTTAGATACGCAGTATTTT
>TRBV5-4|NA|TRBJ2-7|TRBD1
CASSGQGAISYEQYF
TGTGCCAGCAGCGGACAGGGGGCGATTTCCTACGAGCAGTACTTC
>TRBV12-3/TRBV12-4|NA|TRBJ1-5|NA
CASSRQKYQPQHF
TGTGCCAGCAGTAGACAGAAATATCAGCCCCAGCATTTT
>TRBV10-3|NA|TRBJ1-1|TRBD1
CAISGQGEGTEAFF
TGTGCCATCAGTGGACAGGGTGAAGGCACTGAAGCTTTCTTT
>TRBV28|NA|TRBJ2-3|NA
CASSFMGLRGDTQYF
TGTGCCAGCAGTTTTATGGGACTCCGGGGAGATACGCAGTATTTT
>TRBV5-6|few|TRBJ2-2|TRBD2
CASSPDGGYTGELFF
TGTGCCAGCAGCCCTGACGGGGGGTACACCGGGGAGCTGTTTTTT
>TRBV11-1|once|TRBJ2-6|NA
CASSRLDSSGANVLTF
TGTGCCAGCAGCCGCCTCGACAGCTCTGGGGCCAACGTCCTGACTTTC
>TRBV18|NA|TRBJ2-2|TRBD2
CASSPRTSGVTGELFF
TGTGCCAGCTCACCACGGACTAGCGGGGTCACCGGGGAGCTGTTTTTT
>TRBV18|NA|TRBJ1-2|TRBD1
CASSPPQGAYGYTF
TGTGCCAGCTCACCACCGCAGGGGGCCTATGGCTACACCTTC
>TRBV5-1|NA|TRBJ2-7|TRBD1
CASSWGQGLHEQYF
TGCGCCAGCAGCTGGGGACAGGGATTGCACGAGCAGTACTTC
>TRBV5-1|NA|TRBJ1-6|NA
CASSPGGAVGDNSPLHF
TGCGCCAGCAGCCCCGGGGGGGCGGTGGGGGATAATTCACCCCTCCACTTT
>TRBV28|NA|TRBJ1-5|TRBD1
CASSRYGQGGLDQPQHF
TGTGCCAGCAGTCGGTACGGACAGGGCGGTTTAGATCAGCCCCAGCATTTT
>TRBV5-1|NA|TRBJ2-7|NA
CASSLDNSYEQYF
TGCGCCAGCAGCTTGGACAATTCCTACGAGCAGTACTTC
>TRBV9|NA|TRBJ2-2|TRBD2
CASSGGLAEAGELFF
TGTGCCAGCAGCGGCGGACTAGCTGAGGCCGGGGAGCTGTTTTTT
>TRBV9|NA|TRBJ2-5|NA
CASSPGDQREETQYF
TGTGCCAGCAGCCCAGGGGACCAAAGGGAAGAGACCCAGTACTTC
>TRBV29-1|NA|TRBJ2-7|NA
CSVTTGTYEQYF
TGCAGCGTTACAACAGGGACATACGAGCAGTACTTC
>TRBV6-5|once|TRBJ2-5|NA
CASSYGRETQYF
TGTGCCAGCAGTTACGGGCGAGAGACCCAGTACTTC
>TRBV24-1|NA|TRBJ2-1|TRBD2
CATSDPGASGYNEQFF
TGTGCCACCAGTGACCCTGGAGCTAGCGGTTACAATGAGCAGTTCTTC
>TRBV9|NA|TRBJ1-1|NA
CASSATGTLKLNTEAFF
TGTGCCAGCAGCGCTACCGGGACACTGAAATTGAACACTGAAGCTTTCTTT
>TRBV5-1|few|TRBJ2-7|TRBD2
CASSLAGSGNTYEQYF
TGCGCCAGCAGCTTGGCGGGGAGCGGGAACACCTACGAGCAGTACTTC
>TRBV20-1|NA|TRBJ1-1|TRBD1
CSASNRGALMVMNTEAFF
TGCAGTGCTAGTAACAGGGGGGCCCTGATGGTTATGAACACTGAAGCTTTCTTT
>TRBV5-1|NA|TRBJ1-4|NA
CASSLGQAPATNEKLFF
TGCGCCAGCAGCTTGGGCCAGGCCCCTGCAACTAATGAAAAACTGTTTTTT
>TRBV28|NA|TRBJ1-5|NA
CASSSHRASGNQPQHF
TGTGCCAGCAGTTCCCACAGAGCCAGTGGCAATCAGCCCCAGCATTTT
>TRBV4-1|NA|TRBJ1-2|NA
CASSQEGGYGYTF
TGCGCCAGCAGCCAAGAAGGCGGCTACGGCTACACCTTC
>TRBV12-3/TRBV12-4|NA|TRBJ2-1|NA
CASSLGLLAEQFF
TGTGCCAGCAGTTTGGGGCTCCTGGCTGAGCAGTTCTTC
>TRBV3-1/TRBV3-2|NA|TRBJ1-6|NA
CASSQGQVHSPLHF
TGTGCCAGCAGCCAAGGTCAGGTGCATTCACCCCTCCACTTT
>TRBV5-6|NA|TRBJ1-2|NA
CASSLSRGTFGYTF
TGTGCCAGCAGCTTGTCGAGAGGGACTTTTGGCTACACCTTC
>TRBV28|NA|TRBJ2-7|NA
CASSQPVKHEQYF
TGTGCCAGCAGTCAACCGGTAAAGCACGAGCAGTACTTC
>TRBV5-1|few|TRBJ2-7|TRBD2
CASSLEREEGEQYF
TGCGCCAGCAGCTTGGAGCGGGAGGAAGGAGAGCAGTACTTC